One and the same sample provided the 10 T cell receptor beta chains below, sequenced in a study of shared clonotypes between healthy human individuals. As defined, naive CD8 cells were CD45RO-negative and positively selected for CCR7, with terminally differentiated effector memory CD45RA+ cells excluded. The repertoire was sequenced with immunoSEQ multiplex PCR; TCRdb's copy has only in-frame clones and lacks some. The data hold fewer than 1 million clones, with around 96% observed a single time. The sample was naive CD8+ T cells sorted from blood. These receptor sequences come from a man aged 30-40 years in good health.

As for this clone: Within the sample, other DNA sequences also encode this same CDR3. V usage is TRBV28 and J usage is TRBJ2-7; D is unresolved. The V gene lost 3 bases and the J gene lost 5 bases, with 5 bases spanning the gap. The CDR3 contains 11 residues. Germline CDR1 reads MDHEN; CDR2 reads SYDVKM. The chain's CDR3 is CASSFSHEQYF. CDR3 coding DNA: TGTGCCAGCAGTTTCAGCCACGAGCAGTACTTC.

The CDR3 sequence is CASSQGPPGTSGNTIYF. In DNA, the CDR3 is TGCGCCAGCAGCCAAGGACCTCCGGGTACCTCTGGAAACACCATATATTTT. The chain combines TRBV4-1 with TRBJ1-3; no clear D gene. V shed 1 base and J shed 0 bases, with 13 bases lying between them. The CDR3 is 17 residues long. Germline-derived CDR1 and CDR2 are MGHRA and YSYEKL.

The chain recombines TRBV4-1 with TRBJ2-7; D perhaps matches TRBD2 (6 bases). Germline loops: CDR1 MGHRA, CDR2 YSYEKL. The CDR3 consists of 15 residues. V was trimmed by 0 bases and J by 2 bases, leaving 11 bases between them. The CDR3: CASSQESEGPYEQYF. The CDR3 bases are TGCGCCAGCAGCCAAGAGTCGGAGGGGCCCTACGAGCAGTACTTC.

This chain connects TRBV5-1 to TRBJ2-7; 7 positions agree with TRBD2. The V gene end was trimmed by 0 bases and the J gene end by 2 bases; junction bases not matched to a gene: 5. Germline V gene lookup returns CDR1 SGHRS and CDR2 YFSETQ. CDR3 length: 15 amino acids. The CDR3 coding sequence is TGCGCCAGCAGCTTGGCTGCGGGAGAGGCCTACGAGCAGTACTTC. Its protein product is CASSLAAGEAYEQYF.

The V gene is TRBV5-1, the J gene TRBJ1-1; the match to TRBD1 covers 9 bases. CDR3 length: 14 residues. Losses at the gene ends were 3 bases for V and 3 bases for J; bases not matched to a gene: 3. Germline lookup yields CDR1 SGHRS and CDR2 YFSETQ. Here the CDR3 reads CASSSWTGDTEAFF. The DNA of the CDR3 is TGCGCCAGCAGCTCTTGGACAGGGGACACTGAAGCTTTCTTT.

The chain uses TRBV29-1 and TRBJ2-1, with 8 bases aligning to TRBD1. Germline V gene lookup returns CDR1 SQVTM and CDR2 ANQGSEA. The junction had 15 bases not matched to a gene; V was cut back by 3 bases and J by 8 bases. This CDR3 spans 16 amino acids. The CDR3 nucleotides read TGCAGCGTTGAGTGGATGGAGCAGGGGGCCTCGTATGAGCAGTTCTTC. This translates into CSVEWMEQGASYEQFF.

V gene TRBV27 combines with J gene TRBJ2-7; D possibly corresponds to TRBD1 (6 bases). Germline V CDR1 and CDR2: MNHEY, SMNVEV (reference sequence). V was cut by 4 bases and J by 0 bases, with 10 bases left in between. This CDR3 spans 14 amino acids. For the CDR3, the DNA is TGTGCCAGCAGTTCACAGGGAACCTCCTACGAGCAGTACTTC. This encodes CASSSQGTSYEQYF.

This rearrangement joins TRBV7-8 to TRBJ1-1; 7 positions match TRBD1. J lost 1 base, V lost 6 bases, and 2 bases had no gene match. From germline, CDR1 is SGHVS and CDR2 FQNEAQ. CDR3 size: 13 residues. CDR3 region: CASSRTGNTEAFF. The CDR3 nucleotides read TGTGCCAGCAGTCGGACAGGGAACACTGAAGCTTTCTTT.

The genes are TRBV15 and TRBJ1-1; possible D gene TRBD1, 6 bases. There are 14 residues in the CDR3. V shed 4 bases and J shed 4 bases, with 13 bases lying between them. The germline gives CDR1 LNHNV, CDR2 YYDKDF (reference sequence). In DNA form, the CDR3 reads TGTGCCACCAGCATAGGACAGACGAGCACTGAAGCTTTCTTT. Encoded protein: CATSIGQTSTEAFF.

The rearrangement joins TRBV14 to TRBJ2-7; 7 bases are a match to TRBD1. The CDR3 contains 15 residues. Germline V gives CDR1 SGHDN, CDR2 FVKESK. Trimming at V came to 1 base and at J to 3 bases, leaving 6 bases not matched to a gene. This chain's CDR3 is CASSQALDRNYEQYF. The DNA for the CDR3 is TGTGCCAGCAGCCAAGCCTTGGACAGGAACTACGAGCAGTACTTC.